This T cell receptor (beta chain) was recorded in a study of CD8+CD57+ T cells in acquired aplastic anemia. Background on the study: Sorted CD4+ and CD8+ cells gave a mean 3.2 ug DNA, range roughly 0.2 to 27.4 ug. The study, taken as a whole, reports: The number of CD8+ CDR3 sequences shared by patients and controls was 25 to 35. The study found no significant CD8+ Simpson's diversity difference between patients and controls.

Genomic DNA provided the template from which TCR beta VDJ and CDR3 profiles were obtained. TCRdb independently ran MiXCR on the reads; one entry per CDR3 protein. The table shows around 190,000 distinct CDR3 sequences, with nearly 50% occurring only once. From its first to its last residue, the CDR3 has 9 amino acids. Germline-derived CDR1 and CDR2 are SGDLS and YYNGEE. This clonotype was observed a handful of times. The antigen remains unidentified. As the CDR3 is not closed by the conserved phenylalanine or tryptophan, this likely results from a read error. Because the CDR3's place on the DNA is in doubt, the DNA is left out and the CDR3 is given as listed by TCRdb. Sequencing was done on patients that had shown CD8+CD57+ cell expansion by flow cytometry. Therapy had not been given to patients before blood sampling.

The sequenced sample was sorted CD4+, CD8+, or CD8+CD57+ T cells (not recorded which) from PBMCs. The chain is built from TRBV9 and TRBJ2-7; the table's D gene call, TRBD2, was not cross checked with the DNA. This clonotype originated in a human donor with aplastic anemia. This CDR3 reads CASSVGLAG.